The subject of this entry is one T cell receptor beta chain. The study drew participants aged about 18 to 90 years from under 30 US areas. Cohorts were based on clinical histories the participants reported. The data were taken from a study of blood T cell repertoires in COVID-19. In the study overall: Researchers got acute and convalescent COVID-19 samples from the United States, Italy and Spain.

Under the authors' procedure: Amplification with reference gene primers provided the estimates of nucleated cell counts. Profiled with immunoSEQ multiplex PCR; TCRdb holds only in-frame clones, not every one. V and J calls and clone size are given by that table; D and trimming were obtained from the DNA. Of 200,000 to 250,000 clones detected, approximately 84% appear once; the ten largest clones hold over 1.5%. This CDR3 is 14 amino acids long. Sample: PBMCs or T cells enriched from blood (not recorded which). The chain is built from TRBV21-1 and TRBJ2-7; TRBD2, as called in the table, went unchecked against the DNA. TRBV21-1 is marked as a pseudogene. The clonotype was recovered from a man aged 35 to 55 who had recovered from COVID-19. The CDR3 bases are TGTGCCAGCAGAAAGGGGCGGGAGGGCACCGAGCAGTACTTC. Encoded protein: CASRKGREGTEQYF.